This record looks at one TCR beta chain sequence and its context. Profiling relied on immunoSEQ multiplex PCR, and the TCRdb table lists in-frame clones only, not all of them. The sample yields tens of thousands of clones, approximately 92% seen once. The sample belongs to a study of OX40 agonist ivuxolimab in advanced cancers. The CDR3 covers 14 residues. Trimming stripped 7 bases from V and 2 bases from J, with 12 bases between. CDR1 is MDHEN and CDR2 is SYDVKM in the germline V gene. This chain joins TRBV28 and TRBJ1-5, with D possibly TRBD1 on 5 matching bases. This receptor was identified in an adult with an advanced solid tumor such as melanoma, head and neck, liver or kidney cancer. The sample here was CD4+ or CD8+ T cells sorted from blood, taken in a trial of the OX40 agonist ivuxolimab. The CDR3 region is CASTGGGGNQPQHF. The CDR3 bases are TGTGCCAGCACCGGCGGGGGGGGCAATCAGCCCCAGCATTTT.